The 20 T cell receptor beta chains given below trace back to one sample, sequenced in a study of blood T cell repertoires in COVID-19. Produced via immunoSEQ multiplex PCR; TCRdb's table is partial and in-frame only. The sample records approximately 350,000 clones, around 91% being singletons. Sequencing input: PBMCs or T cells enriched from blood (not recorded which). Every receptor here comes from a man younger than 30 who had recovered from COVID-19.

The V and J genes are TRBV27 and TRBJ1-1; 10 positions agree with TRBD1. The CDR3 runs to 17 residues. Germline assignment: CDR1 MNHEY and CDR2 SMNVEV (reference sequence). V lost 8 bases to trimming and J lost 0 bases; unmatched junction nucleotides: 12. The CDR3 sequence is CASCTRGTGDLNTEAFF. The CDR3 region has the DNA TGTGCCAGCTGTACCCGGGGGACAGGGGACCTGAACACTGAAGCTTTCTTT.

The CDR3 sequence: CASIGGLAPYEQYF. The CDR3 coding sequence is TGTGCCAGCATCGGCGGACTAGCCCCGTACGAGCAGTACTTC. The chain combines TRBV2 with TRBJ2-7, with 8 nucleotides matching TRBD2. Germline CDR1 is SNHLY and CDR2 is FYNNEI. With 7 bases clipped from V and 4 bases from J, the junction kept 9 bases outside the gene matches. CDR3 length: 14 residues.

This clone was detected only a few times. J is TRBJ1-1 and V is TRBV19; D possibly corresponds to TRBD1 (6 bases). Germline V lookup: CDR1 LNHDA, CDR2 SQIVND (reference sequence). CDR3 length: 14 amino acids. Trimming removed 3 bases from V and 0 bases from J, with 8 bases in between. CDR3 DNA: TGTGCCAGTAGTATCCCAGGGGTGAACACTGAAGCTTTCTTT. It is translated as CASSIPGVNTEAFF.

The chain joins TRBV5-4 to TRBJ2-5; TRBD2 matches 13 bases. Losses at the gene ends were 5 bases for V and 1 base for J; bases not matched to a gene: 2. The germline V gene encodes CDR1 SGHNT and CDR2 YYREEE (reference sequence). CDR3 length: 15 residues. This CDR3 is CASSGLAGAQETQYF. The CDR3 nucleotides read TGTGCCAGCAGTGGACTAGCGGGGGCCCAAGAGACCCAGTACTTC. Filled out from reference TRBV5-4 and TRBJ2-5, the complete variable domain reads ETGVTQSPTHLIKTRGQQVTLRCSSQSGHNTVSWYQQALGQGPQFIFQYYREEENGRGNFPPRFSGLQFPNYSSELNVNALELDDSALYLCASSGLAGAQETQYFGPGTRLLVL.

Worth noting for this clone: The junction shows a germline mismatch at one end, possibly a read error. This chain joins TRBV27 and TRBJ1-3; 7 nucleotides agree with TRBD1. Germline CDR1 is MNHEY and CDR2 is SMNVEV (reference sequence). The CDR3 has 15 amino acids. CDR3 DNA sequence: TGTGCCAGCAGTAAACGGACAGGTTCTGAAAACACCATATATTTT. It encodes CASSKRTGSENTIYF.

The J gene is TRBJ2-1, the V gene TRBV4-3; TRBD1 agrees at 8 bases. Trimming at V came to 3 bases and at J to 1 base, leaving 11 bases not matched to a gene. Looked up from germline, CDR1 is LGHNA and CDR2 is YSLEER. This CDR3 is built from 18 residues. The CDR3 DNA sequence: TGCGCCAGCAGCCAGAATAACCGGGACAGGTTTTCCTACAATGAGCAGTTCTTC. It codes for CASSQNNRDRFSYNEQFF.

The V gene is TRBV11-1, the J gene TRBJ1-2, with 12 bases that match TRBD1. Germline V gene sequence: CDR1 SGHAT, CDR2 FQDESV (reference sequence). The V segment lost 7 bases and the J segment 5 bases; nucleotides outside the gene matches: 8. This CDR3 is built from 15 residues. CDR3 coding DNA: TGTGCCAGCACCCCGGGACAGGGGGCGAGATATGGCTACACCTTC. Translated: CASTPGQGARYGYTF.

Here the CDR3 DNA reads TGTGCCAGCAGTTACTCTGACAGGGATTCACCCCTCCACTTT. As protein: CASSYSDRDSPLHF. The chain has TRBV6-2 or TRBV6-3 and TRBJ1-6; 7 bases are a match to TRBD1. Losses at the gene ends were 0 bases for V and 8 bases for J; bases not matched to a gene: 1. The germline gives CDR1 MNHEY, CDR2 SVGEGT. The CDR3 sequence is 14 residues long.

Note on this clone: Other DNA variants within this sample encode the same CDR3. V usage is TRBV5-4 and J usage is TRBJ2-3; D may be TRBD1 (6 bases). V was pared by 0 bases and J by 6 bases, with 8 bases between. Germline CDR1 SGHNT, CDR2 YYREEE (reference sequence). The CDR3 is 13 amino acids. Written as DNA, the CDR3 is TGTGCCAGCAGCTTGGACAGGGCGGATACGCAGTATTTT. Amino acid sequence: CASSLDRADTQYF.

The V and J genes are TRBV28 and TRBJ2-7; 8 bases agree with TRBD2. The length of the CDR3 is 14 residues. Germline V gene data show CDR1 as MDHEN and CDR2 as SYDVKM. J lost 3 bases, V lost 5 bases, and 6 bases had no gene match. The CDR3 DNA sequence: TGTGCCAGCAGTCTGCCTAGCGGGTTCTACGAGCAGTACTTC. It translates to CASSLPSGFYEQYF.

The V call is TRBV7-2, the J call TRBJ2-3; TRBD2 matches 13 bases. J lost 7 bases, V lost 6 bases, and 4 bases had no gene match. The CDR3 covers 14 residues. The germline V gene has CDR1 SGHTA and CDR2 FQGNSA. CDR3 sequence (DNA): TGTGCCAGCAGACGGACTAGCGGGAGAAATACGCAGTATTTT. Translation gives CASRRTSGRNTQYF.

V is TRBV6-5 and J is TRBJ2-7; possibly TRBD2 for D (6 bases). V lost 6 bases, J lost 4 bases, and 16 bases lay in between. CDR1 and CDR2 (germline): MNHEY, SVGAGI. CDR3 length: 14 amino acids. The CDR3 reads CASRNGPGGYEQYF. The CDR3 DNA reads TGTGCCAGCAGAAACGGACCCGGAGGGTACGAGCAGTACTTC.

J is TRBJ1-2 and V is TRBV29-1; TRBD1 is a possible D gene (5 bases). The germline CDR1 and CDR2 sequences are SQVTM and ANQGSEA. V gave up 8 bases and J gave up 4 bases, with 20 bases separating them. This CDR3 is 14 amino acids long. The CDR3 loop is CSTHPVTASYGYTF. The CDR3 region has the DNA TGCAGCACTCACCCGGTGACAGCCAGCTATGGCTACACCTTC.

The chain has TRBV10-3 and TRBJ1-2, with 9 bases that match TRBD1. Germline V gene data show CDR1 as ENHRY and CDR2 as SYGVKD. CDR3 size: 14 residues. J gave up 7 bases and V 8 bases, and 11 bases lay outside the gene matches. The CDR3 spells CAIGVQGANGGYTF. CDR3 DNA: TGTGCCATCGGGGTACAGGGGGCAAATGGTGGCTACACCTTC.

This chain connects TRBV15 to TRBJ1-4; 7 nucleotides align to TRBD1. J gave up 11 bases and V 0 bases, and 15 bases lay outside the gene matches. The germline V gene has CDR1 LNHNV and CDR2 YYDKDF (reference sequence). The CDR3 has 17 residues. This chain's CDR3 is CATSRDSTGAGAGKLFF. CDR3 DNA: TGTGCCACCAGCAGAGATTCTACAGGGGCAGGGGCTGGCAAACTGTTTTTT.

This chain links TRBV6-1 with TRBJ2-7; D is possibly TRBD2 (6 bases). Germline V gene sequence: CDR1 MNHNS, CDR2 SASEGT. V lost 1 base and J 0 bases, leaving 10 bases between the germline ends. The CDR3 extends over 15 amino acids. The CDR3 DNA reads as TGTGCCAGCAGTGAAGGGCAGGGACTCTCCTACGAGCAGTACTTC. Its protein is CASSEGQGLSYEQYF.

The rearrangement links TRBV7-9 to TRBJ1-4; 9 bases are shared with TRBD1. Trimming took 3 bases from V and 0 from J; bases not matched to a gene: 8. The CDR3 runs to 18 residues. Per the germline V gene, CDR1 is SEHNR and CDR2 is FQNEAQ (reference sequence). The chain's CDR3 is CASSFAGTGTTTNEKLFF. In DNA form, the CDR3 reads TGTGCCAGCAGCTTCGCCGGGACAGGGACGACAACTAATGAAAAACTGTTTTTT. The full variable domain, rest sourced from reference TRBV7-9 and TRBJ1-4, is DTGVSQNPRHKITKRGQNVTFRCDPISEHNRLYWYRQTLGQGPEFLTYFQNEAQLEKSRLLSDRFSAERPKGSFSTLEIQRTEQGDSAMYLCASSFAGTGTTTNEKLFFGSGTQLSVL.

The chain couples TRBV19 to TRBJ1-5; D is possibly TRBD1 (5 bases). V lost 10 bases and J lost 5, with 15 bases in between. Germline loops: CDR1 LNHDA, CDR2 SQIVND (reference sequence). The CDR3 has 13 residues. The CDR3 region has the DNA TGTGCCACTTCATGGAGGGGTGATCAGCCCCAGCATTTT. Translating gives CATSWRGDQPQHF.

The genes are TRBV11-2 and TRBJ1-1; no clear D. The CDR3 is 15 residues long. Germline CDR1 is SGHAT and CDR2 is FQNNGV. V lost 2 bases, J lost 0 bases, and 10 bases lay in between. CDR3 sequence: CASSLSLSMNTEAFF. In DNA form, the CDR3 reads TGTGCCAGCAGCTTAAGCCTGAGCATGAACACTGAAGCTTTCTTT.

The CDR3 DNA is TGCAGCGTTGATCAGGGTACGAACACCATATATTTT. Its translation is CSVDQGTNTIYF. This rearrangement joins TRBV29-1 to TRBJ1-3; D is perhaps TRBD1 (5 bases). CDR1 is SQVTM, CDR2 ANQGSEA, per germline. The germline V and J ends were trimmed by 3 bases and 7 bases, with 10 bases remaining between them. The CDR3 covers 12 residues. Full variable domain (rest looked up from reference TRBV29-1 and TRBJ1-3): SAVISQKPSRDICQRGTSLTIQCQVDSQVTMMFWYRQQPGQSLTLIATANQGSEATYESGFVIDKFPISRPNLTFSTLTVSNMSPEDSSIYLCSVDQGTNTIYFGEGSWLTVV.